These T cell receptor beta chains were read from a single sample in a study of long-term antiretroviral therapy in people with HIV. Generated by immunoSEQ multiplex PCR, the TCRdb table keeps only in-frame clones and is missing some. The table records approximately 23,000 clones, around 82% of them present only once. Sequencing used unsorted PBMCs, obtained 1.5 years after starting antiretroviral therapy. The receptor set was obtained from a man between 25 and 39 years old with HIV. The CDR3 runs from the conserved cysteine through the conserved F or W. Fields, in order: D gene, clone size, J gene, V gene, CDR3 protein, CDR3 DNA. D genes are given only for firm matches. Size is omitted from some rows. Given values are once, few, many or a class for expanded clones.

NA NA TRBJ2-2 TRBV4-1 CASSQSGQGLAGELFF TGCGCCAGCAGCCAGTCTGGGCAGGGACTTGCCGGGGAGCTGTTTTTT
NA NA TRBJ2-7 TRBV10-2 CASGGTREISEQYF TGCGCCAGCGGTGGGACCAGGGAGATCAGCGAGCAGTACTTC
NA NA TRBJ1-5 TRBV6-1 CASQAGTTNQPQHF TGTGCCAGCCAGGCAGGGACCACCAATCAGCCCCAGCATTTT
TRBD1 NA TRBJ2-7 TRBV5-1 CASSLEGTGLTPYEQYF TGCGCCAGCAGCTTGGAAGGGACAGGGCTTACCCCCTACGAGCAGTACTTC
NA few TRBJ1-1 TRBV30 CACEGDTEAFF TGTGCCTGCGAGGGCGACACTGAAGCTTTCTTT
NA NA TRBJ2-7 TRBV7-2 CASSSAVGGSYEQYF TGTGCCAGCAGCTCTGCGGTAGGGGGTTCCTACGAGCAGTACTTC
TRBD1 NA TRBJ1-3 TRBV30 CAWSGGQGGNTIYF TGTGCCTGGAGTGGGGGACAGGGAGGAAACACCATATATTTT
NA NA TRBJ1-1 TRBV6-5 CASSFGGGTEAFF TGTGCCAGCAGTTTTGGAGGGGGCACTGAAGCTTTCTTT
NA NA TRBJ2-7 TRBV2 CASSTSSYEQYF TGTGCCAGCAGTACATCATCCTACGAGCAGTACTTC
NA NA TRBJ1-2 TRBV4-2 CASSRPRTDQTNYGYTF TGTGCCAGCAGCCGACCCCGGACAGACCAAACTAACTATGGCTACACCTTC
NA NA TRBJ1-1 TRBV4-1 CASSLQLSNTEAFF TGCGCCAGCAGTTTACAGCTCTCGAACACTGAAGCTTTCTTT
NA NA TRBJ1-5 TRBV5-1 CASSFGDQGQPQHF TGCGCCAGCAGCTTTGGGGACCAGGGACAGCCCCAGCATTTT
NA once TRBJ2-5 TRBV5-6 CASSFGTEETQYF TGTGCCAGCAGCTTTGGGACTGAAGAGACCCAGTACTTC
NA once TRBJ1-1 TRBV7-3 CASSLGEFTEAFF TGTGCCAGCAGCTTAGGTGAGTTCACTGAAGCTTTCTTT
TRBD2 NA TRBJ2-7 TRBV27 CASSLAGGYEQYF TGTGCCAGCAGTTTAGCGGGGGGTTACGAGCAGTACTTC
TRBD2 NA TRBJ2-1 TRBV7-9 CASSLGAAGEGEQFF TGTGCCAGCAGCTTGGGTGCAGCGGGAGAGGGTGAGCAGTTCTTC